The clone carrying this T cell receptor beta chain was detected once. V dropped 1 base and J dropped 3; count of bases not matched to a gene: 13. CDR1 SGHRS and CDR2 YFSETQ come from the germline V gene. CDR3 length: 19 amino acids. These data come from a study of shared clonotypes between healthy human individuals. The assay was immunoSEQ multiplex PCR, and TCRdb's table has in-frame clones only and misses some. This sample yields hundreds of thousands of clones, of which 90% to 95% are seen a single time; around 24% belongs to the top ten. CD8 cells regarded as naive lacked CD45RO, were positively chosen for CCR7, and omitted terminally differentiated effector memory CD45RA+ cells.

The receptor was isolated from a man aged 30-40 years in good health. The specimen was naive CD8+ T cells sorted from blood. J is TRBJ2-5 and V is TRBV5-1, with 12 bases lining up with TRBD2. The CDR3 sequence is CASSLSIGLAGGPEETQYF. Here the CDR3 DNA reads TGCGCCAGCAGCTTGAGTATCGGGCTAGCGGGAGGGCCCGAAGAGACCCAGTACTTC.